The 6 T cell receptor beta chains below all came from one sample that was sequenced in a study of identical twins. TCRdb re-analysed the 5' RACE reads in MiXCR, keeping a single row per CDR3 protein. The table shows fewer than 900,000 distinct CDR3 sequences, with over 15% occurring only once. The same data also went into a second study, on T cells expressing NK-cell markers.

Source material: PBMCs. All receptors come from a woman between 18 and 29 years old in good health.

The J gene is TRBJ2-1, the V gene TRBV10-2, with 9 bases fitting TRBD2. V trimming: 3 bases; J trimming: 7 bases; junction bases outside the gene matches: 7. Germline assignment: CDR1 WSHSY and CDR2 SAAADI. The CDR3 length is 15 residues. For the CDR3, the DNA is TGCGCCAGCAGTGACGATAGCGGGAGTTTGAATGAGCAGTTCTTC. Translated, it gives CASSDDSGSLNEQFF.

The chain has TRBV11-1 and TRBJ2-2; no clear D gene. This CDR3 spans 18 amino acids. The V end was cut by 1 base, the J end by 1 base, with 16 bases between. Germline CDR1 and CDR2: SGHAT and FQDESV (reference sequence). CDR3 sequence (DNA): TGTGCCAGCAGCTTAGTCGGATTCGGCGGCGGGAACACCGGGGAGCTGTTTTTT. This encodes CASSLVGFGGGNTGELFF.

This clonotype was counted between two and nine times. The chain uses TRBV25-1 and TRBJ2-3; perhaps D is TRBD1 or TRBD2 (5 bases each). Per germline, CDR1 MGHDK and CDR2 SYGVNS. Between the trimmed V and J ends, which lost 7 bases and 1 base, there was a span of 15 bases. CDR3 length equals 15 residues. The CDR3 reads CASKMRDGRTDTQYF. For the CDR3, the DNA is TGTGCCAGCAAGATGAGGGACGGACGCACAGATACGCAGTATTTT. Using reference TRBV25-1 and TRBJ2-3 for the parts outside the CDR3, the full variable domain is EADIYQTPRYLVIGTGKKITLECSQTMGHDKMYWYQQDPGMELHLIHYSYGVNSTEKGDLSSESTVSRIRTEHFPLTLESARPSHTSQYLCASKMRDGRTDTQYFGPGTRLTVL.

V is TRBV6-1 and J is TRBJ2-1, with 8 bases lining up with TRBD2. The germline V gene encodes CDR1 MNHNS and CDR2 SASEGT. The CDR3 extends over 15 amino acids. The ends lost 6 bases at V and 3 bases at J; junction bases unmatched: 7. The CDR3 coding sequence is TGTGCCAGCAGCCCCGGGACTAGACGCTACAATGAGCAGTTCTTC. Translating it yields CASSPGTRRYNEQFF.

This clonotype was observed a few times. CDR3 region: CASSYRDYQETQYF. The CDR3 DNA sequence: TGTGCCAGCAGTTATCGGGACTACCAAGAGACCCAGTACTTC. The V gene is TRBV2, the J gene TRBJ2-5; TRBD2 is a possible D gene (6 bases). V gave up 5 bases and J gave up 0 bases, with 10 bases separating them. Germline assignment: CDR1 SNHLY and CDR2 FYNNEI. The CDR3 contains 14 residues.

V and J are TRBV28 and TRBJ2-3; the D gene is possibly TRBD2 (7 bases). The germline V and J ends were trimmed by 7 bases and 2 bases, with 16 bases remaining between them. This CDR3 is 15 amino acids long. CDR1 and CDR2 from the germline V gene are MDHEN and SYDVKM. The CDR3 DNA follows: TGTGCCAGCAAACGAGGGGGGGACAACACAGATACGCAGTATTTT. Residues: CASKRGGDNTDTQYF.